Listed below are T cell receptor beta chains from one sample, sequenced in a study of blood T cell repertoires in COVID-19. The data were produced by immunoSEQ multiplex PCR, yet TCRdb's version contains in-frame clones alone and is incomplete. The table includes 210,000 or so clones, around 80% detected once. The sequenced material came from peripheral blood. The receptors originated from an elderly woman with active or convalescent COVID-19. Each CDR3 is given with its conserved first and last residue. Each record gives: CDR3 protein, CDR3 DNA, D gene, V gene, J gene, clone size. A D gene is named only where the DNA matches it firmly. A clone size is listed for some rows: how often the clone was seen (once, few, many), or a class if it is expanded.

CASSLAGGSEAFF	TGTGCCAGCAGCTTAGCGGGAGGGTCTGAAGCTTTCTTT	NA	TRBV7-9	TRBJ1-1	NA
CASSRTTSSQGRSGNTIYF	TGTGCCAGCAGCCGAACAACCTCCTCACAGGGAAGGTCTGGAAACACCATATATTTT	NA	TRBV3-1/TRBV3-2	TRBJ1-3	few
CASSRRVWEHNEQFF	TGTGCCAGCAGCAGGCGGGTGTGGGAACACAATGAGCAGTTCTTC	NA	TRBV21-1	TRBJ2-1	once
CASSLRLGQGAILKIYEQYF	TGTGCCAGCAGCTTGCGTTTGGGACAGGGGGCCATCTTAAAAATTTACGAGCAGTACTTC	TRBD1	TRBV5-4	TRBJ2-7	NA
CAWRDLASFTDTQYF	TGTGCCTGGAGAGACTTAGCGAGCTTCACAGATACGCAGTATTTT	NA	TRBV30	TRBJ2-3	NA
CASSPVGTGELFF	TGCGCCAGCAGCCCCGTCGGGACCGGGGAGCTGTTTTTT	NA	TRBV5-1	TRBJ2-2	NA
CASSTRQGPRDTEAFF	TGTGCCAGCAGCACACGACAGGGCCCTCGTGACACTGAAGCTTTCTTT	TRBD1	TRBV11-1	TRBJ1-1	NA
CASRSGGAGDTQYF	TGTGCCAGCAGAAGCGGGGGGGCCGGGGATACGCAGTATTTT	TRBD2	TRBV6-5	TRBJ2-3	NA
CASSLDRRTDTQYF	TGTGCCAGCAGCTTAGACAGGCGCACAGATACGCAGTATTTT	NA	TRBV7-2	TRBJ2-3	NA
CATSLRVSGANVLTF	TGTGCCACCAGCCTTCGGGTCTCTGGGGCCAACGTCCTGACTTTC	NA	TRBV15	TRBJ2-6	NA
CASSQVQNPYEQYF	TGCGCCAGCAGTCAGGTACAGAATCCTTACGAGCAGTACTTC	NA	TRBV5-1	TRBJ2-7	NA
CASSWDRNEKLFF	TGTGCCAGCAGTTGGGACAGGAATGAAAAACTGTTTTTT	TRBD1	TRBV28	TRBJ1-4	once
CASSPGSSSYEQYF	TGTGCCAGCAGCCCCGGGTCTAGCTCCTACGAGCAGTACTTC	NA	TRBV5-4	TRBJ2-7	NA
CAIRTPSRDDGYTF	TGTGCCATCAGGACCCCGTCCAGGGATGATGGCTACACCTTC	NA	TRBV10-3	TRBJ1-2	NA
CSAWNTEAFF	TGCAGCGCCTGGAACACTGAAGCTTTCTTT	NA	TRBV29-1	TRBJ1-1	NA
CASRNAGVVAQYF	TGTGCCAGCCGAAATGCAGGCGTCGTCGCGCAGTATTTT	NA	TRBV6-5	TRBJ2-3	once
CASSITGPPYNEQFF	TGCGCCAGCAGCATTACAGGGCCCCCCTACAATGAGCAGTTCTTC	NA	TRBV5-1	TRBJ2-1	NA
CASSQLGQGNEKLFF	TGCGCCAGCAGCCAGCTAGGACAGGGTAATGAAAAACTGTTTTTT	TRBD1	TRBV5-1	TRBJ1-4	NA
CASSFQGWTNEKLFF	TGTGCCAGCAGTTTCCAGGGCTGGACTAATGAAAAACTGTTTTTT	NA	TRBV28	TRBJ1-4	NA
CSVGEGYTF	TGCAGCGTTGGGGAGGGCTACACCTTC	NA	TRBV29-1	TRBJ1-2	NA
CASSLSGTGRETQYF	TGCGCCAGCAGCCTGTCCGGGACAGGGAGAGAGACCCAGTACTTC	TRBD1	TRBV4-3	TRBJ2-5	NA
CASSLGTAALSPQHF	TGTGCCAGCAGTCTCGGGACAGCCGCCTTATCTCCCCAGCATTTT	TRBD1	TRBV28	TRBJ1-5	few
CASRYYSGENNEQFF	TGTGCCAGCAGATACTATAGCGGGGAAAACAATGAGCAGTTCTTC	TRBD2	TRBV7-2	TRBJ2-1	few
CASSLERPSDGGYTF	TGCGCCAGCAGCTTGGAAAGGCCGTCCGACGGGGGCTACACCTTC	NA	TRBV5-1	TRBJ1-2	NA
CASSLADRVNGGYTF	TGTGCCAGCAGCTTGGCCGACAGGGTCAACGGTGGCTACACCTTC	TRBD1	TRBV5-8	TRBJ1-2	NA
CASSSMDRGGLYEQYF	TGTGCCAGCAGCTCGATGGACCGGGGGGGCCTGTACGAGCAGTACTTC	TRBD2	TRBV5-6	TRBJ2-7	NA
CASSNRHRTGGSNEQFF	TGTGCCAGTAGTAACAGGCACAGGACAGGGGGCTCCAATGAGCAGTTCTTC	TRBD1	TRBV19	TRBJ2-1	NA
CASSLTQGTDTQYF	TGTGCCAGCAGCTTAACCCAGGGGACAGATACGCAGTATTTT	NA	TRBV7-9	TRBJ2-3	NA
CASSKEQGVSGAFF	TGTGCCAGCAGCAAAGAACAGGGGGTTTCAGGAGCTTTCTTT	TRBD1	TRBV14	TRBJ1-1	NA
CAWSKPGGAGLETQYF	TGTGCCTGGAGTAAACCCGGGGGGGCGGGATTGGAGACCCAGTACTTC	TRBD2	TRBV30	TRBJ2-5	once
CATSDSLAGGTDTQYF	TGTGCCACCAGTGATTCCCTAGCGGGGGGCACAGATACGCAGTATTTT	TRBD2	TRBV24-1	TRBJ2-3	NA
CASSDRGQGPLYEQYF	TGTGCCAGCAGCGATCGGGGACAGGGACCTCTCTACGAGCAGTACTTC	TRBD1	TRBV9	TRBJ2-7	NA
CATSAGGLAGSSYNEQFF	TGTGCCACCAGTGCCGGGGGACTAGCGGGAAGCTCCTACAATGAGCAGTTCTTC	TRBD2	TRBV24-1	TRBJ2-1	NA
CATERQGTGELFF	TGCGCCACCGAAAGACAGGGTACGGGGGAGCTGTTTTTT	TRBD1	TRBV5-1	TRBJ2-2	NA
CASSLGPGVGSGANVLTF	TGTGCCAGCAGCTTAGGTCCAGGGGTGGGCTCTGGGGCCAACGTCCTGACTTTC	NA	TRBV11-3	TRBJ2-6	NA
CASSFGFGVRNTIYF	TGTGCCAGCAGTTTCGGATTTGGAGTCCGAAACACCATATATTTT	NA	TRBV28	TRBJ1-3	NA
CASSLPPTDTQYF	TGTGCCAGCAGCCTTCCCCCCACAGATACGCAGTATTTT	NA	TRBV9	TRBJ2-3	NA
CASSPQRLAGVWDGGTQYF	TGTGCCAGCTCACCACAACGACTAGCGGGAGTATGGGATGGAGGGACCCAGTACTTC	TRBD2	TRBV18	TRBJ2-5	NA
CASSSRPSGRSQETQYF	TGTGCCAGCAGCTCCCGGCCCAGCGGGAGGTCCCAAGAGACCCAGTACTTC	TRBD2	TRBV6-2/TRBV6-3	TRBJ2-5	NA
CASRPGQVTGNTIYF	TGTGCCAGCAGGCCGGGACAGGTCACTGGAAACACCATATATTTT	TRBD1	TRBV6-5	TRBJ1-3	NA
CASSLIPGRGDTQYF	TGTGCCAGCAGTTTAATCCCGGGCAGGGGAGATACGCAGTATTTT	NA	TRBV27	TRBJ2-3	NA
CASSSGGYGTGELFF	TGTGCCAGCAGTTCGGGGGGGTATGGCACCGGGGAGCTGTTTTTT	TRBD2	TRBV27	TRBJ2-2	NA
CASRRDRYTEAFF	TGTGCCAGCAGACGGGACAGGTACACTGAAGCTTTCTTT	TRBD1	TRBV28	TRBJ1-1	NA
CASSLWGGYEQYF	TGTGCCAGCAGTTTGTGGGGGGGCTACGAGCAGTACTTC	TRBD2	TRBV6-2/TRBV6-3	TRBJ2-7	NA
CASSRFPGLAGGEQYF	TGTGCCAGCAGCCGTTTCCCGGGACTAGCGGGAGGCGAGCAGTACTTC	TRBD2	TRBV6-6	TRBJ2-7	few
CASRLSGSNYEQFF	TGCGCCAGCAGACTGAGCGGGAGTAACTATGAGCAGTTCTTC	TRBD2	TRBV5-1	TRBJ2-1	NA
CASSYFSGARNTIYF	TGTGCCAGCAGTTACTTTTCAGGCGCCCGAAACACCATATATTTT	NA	TRBV6-5	TRBJ1-3	NA